Listed below are T cell receptor beta chains from one sample, sequenced in a study of OX40 agonist ivuxolimab in advanced cancers. Assay: immunoSEQ multiplex PCR; the TCRdb copy retains only in-frame clones and omits some. The sample carries some 73,000 clones, about 86% recorded once. Sequenced material: CD4+ or CD8+ T cells sorted from blood, taken in a trial of the OX40 agonist ivuxolimab. The receptor source for this set is an adult with an advanced solid tumor such as melanoma, head and neck, liver or kidney cancer. Each CDR3 is given with its conserved first and last residue. Fields, in order: clone size, D gene, J gene, V gene, CDR3 DNA, CDR3 protein. D genes are given only for firm matches. Clone size appears in some rows only: once, few, many, or a class for an expanded clone.

abundance: .
d_gene: .
j_gene: TRBJ2-7
v_gene: TRBV6-1
CDR3nt: TGTGCCAGCAGTTTCAATAGGGACGGCTCCTACGAGCAGTACTTC
CDR3aa: CASSFNRDGSYEQYF

abundance: .
d_gene: TRBD1
j_gene: TRBJ1-2
v_gene: TRBV7-8
CDR3nt: TGTGCCAGCAGCCTCCTCCGGGACAGGGATTACTATGGCTACACCTTC
CDR3aa: CASSLLRDRDYYGYTF

abundance: once
d_gene: TRBD1
j_gene: TRBJ1-2
v_gene: TRBV7-2
CDR3nt: TGTGCCAGCAGCCCCGGACAGGTCGGAGGCTACACCTTC
CDR3aa: CASSPGQVGGYTF

abundance: .
d_gene: .
j_gene: TRBJ1-1
v_gene: TRBV5-1
CDR3nt: TGCGCCAGCAGCTGGTACGGGGGTGAGAACACTGAAGCTTTCTTT
CDR3aa: CASSWYGGENTEAFF

abundance: once
d_gene: TRBD2
j_gene: TRBJ2-2
v_gene: TRBV4-2
CDR3nt: TGTGCCAGCAGCCAAGTGGCTAGCGGCCACCCCGGGGAGCTGTTTTTT
CDR3aa: CASSQVASGHPGELFF

abundance: .
d_gene: .
j_gene: TRBJ1-4
v_gene: TRBV28
CDR3nt: TGTGCCGCCGGGGAAGGGAGGGTCCGTGAAAAACTGTTTTTT
CDR3aa: CAAGEGRVREKLFF

abundance: once
d_gene: .
j_gene: TRBJ2-3
v_gene: TRBV6-6
CDR3nt: TGTGCCAGCAGTTACTCGACCCCCAGGGCAGATACGCAGTATTTT
CDR3aa: CASSYSTPRADTQYF

abundance: .
d_gene: .
j_gene: TRBJ2-5
v_gene: TRBV10-3
CDR3nt: TGTGCCATCGGGCAGCAAGAGACCCAGTACTTC
CDR3aa: CAIGQQETQYF

abundance: .
d_gene: TRBD2
j_gene: TRBJ2-2
v_gene: TRBV2
CDR3nt: TGTGCCAGCAGGGGTGGAGCGGGGGACAAAACCGGGGAGCTGTTTTTT
CDR3aa: CASRGGAGDKTGELFF

abundance: .
d_gene: .
j_gene: TRBJ1-1
v_gene: TRBV2
CDR3nt: TGTGCCAGCAGTTATAGACAGGATATTGAAGCTTTCTTT
CDR3aa: CASSYRQDIEAFF

abundance: .
d_gene: .
j_gene: TRBJ2-5
v_gene: TRBV7-9
CDR3nt: TGTGCCAGCAGCAGTGGGGGGCACTGGGAGACCCAGTACTTC
CDR3aa: CASSSGGHWETQYF

abundance: .
d_gene: TRBD2
j_gene: TRBJ2-7
v_gene: TRBV19
CDR3nt: TGTGCCAGTAGTACCCTAGCGGAGAGATCCTACGAGCAGTACTTC
CDR3aa: CASSTLAERSYEQYF

abundance: .
d_gene: .
j_gene: TRBJ2-7
v_gene: TRBV6-5
CDR3nt: TGTGCCAGTTGGGGGGGCCAAGGTAACGAGCAGTACTTC
CDR3aa: CASWGGQGNEQYF

abundance: .
d_gene: TRBD1
j_gene: TRBJ1-2
v_gene: TRBV28
CDR3nt: TGTGCCAGCAATCAGCCCGGGACAGGGTTCGGCTATGGCTACACCTTC
CDR3aa: CASNQPGTGFGYGYTF

abundance: .
d_gene: .
j_gene: TRBJ2-3
v_gene: TRBV15
CDR3nt: TGTGCCACCAGCAGAGATGGTGGGACTGGAACAGATACGCAGTATTTT
CDR3aa: CATSRDGGTGTDTQYF

abundance: .
d_gene: .
j_gene: TRBJ1-1
v_gene: TRBV19
CDR3nt: TGTGCCAGTAAACGACAGGAGAACACTGAAGCTTTCTTT
CDR3aa: CASKRQENTEAFF

abundance: .
d_gene: .
j_gene: TRBJ2-6
v_gene: TRBV6-5
CDR3nt: TGTGCCAGCAGTTACTCCGGGGTCGGGGCCAACGTCCTGACTTTC
CDR3aa: CASSYSGVGANVLTF

abundance: .
d_gene: TRBD2
j_gene: TRBJ2-3
v_gene: TRBV7-3
CDR3nt: TGTGCCAGCAGCCCGAGGGGCGGGAGGGCTAAAGATACGCAGTATTTT
CDR3aa: CASSPRGGRAKDTQYF

abundance: .
d_gene: TRBD1
j_gene: TRBJ1-6
v_gene: TRBV6-5
CDR3nt: TGTGCCAGCAGCCCCGGACAGGGGAGATCACCCCTCCACTTT
CDR3aa: CASSPGQGRSPLHF

abundance: .
d_gene: .
j_gene: TRBJ2-1
v_gene: TRBV11-2
CDR3nt: TGTGCCAGCAGCTCCCTAGAATACAATGAGCAGTTCTTC
CDR3aa: CASSSLEYNEQFF

abundance: .
d_gene: .
j_gene: TRBJ2-1
v_gene: TRBV5-8
CDR3nt: TGTGCCAGCAGCCTGTCTGGGGCCCACAATGAGCAGTTCTTC
CDR3aa: CASSLSGAHNEQFF

abundance: .
d_gene: .
j_gene: TRBJ2-5
v_gene: TRBV7-2
CDR3nt: TGTGCCAGCAGCCCGGGACTGTACCGTGGCGGCTACCAAGAGACCCAGTACTTC
CDR3aa: CASSPGLYRGGYQETQYF

abundance: .
d_gene: TRBD1
j_gene: TRBJ2-7
v_gene: TRBV28
CDR3nt: TGTGCCAGCAGTAGCCCTGGACAGGCAGGGACCTACGAGCAGTACTTC
CDR3aa: CASSSPGQAGTYEQYF